The 6 T cell receptor beta chains below were found in one sample sequenced in a study of blood T cell repertoires in COVID-19 (TCRdb year 2020). The method was the immunoSEQ multiplex PCR assay. TCRdb carries this immuneACCESS record with in-frame sequences only. Its versions omit some clonotypes, under half of them owing to an unresolved V gene in the studies checked, with the rest unexplained. The sample data list about 49,000 clones, and about 83% of these were observed just once. The ten largest clones add up to roughly 1.5% of the sample. Source material: peripheral blood. The receptors originated from a man aged 45-60 years with acute or convalescent COVID-19.

V is TRBV19 and J is TRBJ1-3; D is possibly TRBD1 (6 bases). The CDR3 totals 13 residues. V was shortened by 5 bases and J by 7 bases, with 12 bases between the two germline ends. Germline V gene data show CDR1 as LNHDA and CDR2 as SQIVND (reference sequence). Here the CDR3 reads CASSRTGSNTIYF. The CDR3, as DNA: TGTGCCAGTAGTCGAACAGGGTCGAACACCATATATTTT. Together with reference TRBV19 and TRBJ1-3, the CDR3 gives the full variable domain: DGGITQSPKYLFRKEGQNVTLSCEQNLNHDAMYWYRQDPGQGLRLIYYSQIVNDFQKGDIAEGYSVSREKKESFPLTVTSAQKNPTAFYLCASSRTGSNTIYFGEGSWLTVV.

This chain uses TRBV15 with TRBJ1-5; the D gene is possibly TRBD1 (6 bases). From germline, CDR1 is LNHNV and CDR2 YYDKDF (reference sequence). This CDR3 contains 15 residues. Trimming cost V 4 bases and J 7 bases, with 17 bases left between them. In DNA, the CDR3 is TGTGCCACCAGCACCTACAGGGCCCCGGGACAGCCCCAGCATTTT. Amino acids: CATSTYRAPGQPQHF.

The chain uses TRBV11-2 and TRBJ1-2, with 7 bases identical to TRBD1. V gave up 4 bases and J gave up 4 bases; unmatched junction bases: 9. Germline V gene data show CDR1 as SGHAT and CDR2 as FQNNGV. This CDR3 has 15 amino acids. CDR3 sequence (DNA): TGTGCCAGCAGCTCATCGACAGGGACTGGCTATGGCTACACCTTC. Amino acids: CASSSSTGTGYGYTF.

The rearrangement uses TRBV29-1 and TRBJ1-2; TRBD1 matches 8 bases. CDR3 size: 18 residues. V lost 6 bases and J lost 1; bases outside the gene matches: 19. Germline CDR1 reads SQVTM; CDR2 reads ANQGSEA. Here the CDR3 reads CSVFGGDPDREYNYGYTF. For the CDR3, the DNA is TGCAGCGTGTTTGGGGGCGACCCGGACAGGGAATATAACTATGGCTACACCTTC.

This sequence joins TRBV28 and TRBJ1-2; 7 bases map to TRBD1. This CDR3 region has 15 residues. CDR1 MDHEN and CDR2 SYDVKM come from the germline V gene. V lost 2 bases and J lost 5; bases outside the gene matches: 8. The CDR3 region has the DNA TGTGCCAGCAGTTTAATTTACAGGGGTGGGTATGGCTACACCTTC. Protein: CASSLIYRGGYGYTF.

V usage is TRBV18 and J usage is TRBJ1-5; D remains ambiguous. The V and J ends lost 4 bases and 3 bases respectively, with 4 bases between them. This CDR3 has 12 residues. CDR1 KGHSH and CDR2 LQKENI come from the germline V gene. Here the CDR3 DNA reads TGTGCCAGCTCACGAGACAATCAGCCCCAGCATTTT. It specifies CASSRDNQPQHF.